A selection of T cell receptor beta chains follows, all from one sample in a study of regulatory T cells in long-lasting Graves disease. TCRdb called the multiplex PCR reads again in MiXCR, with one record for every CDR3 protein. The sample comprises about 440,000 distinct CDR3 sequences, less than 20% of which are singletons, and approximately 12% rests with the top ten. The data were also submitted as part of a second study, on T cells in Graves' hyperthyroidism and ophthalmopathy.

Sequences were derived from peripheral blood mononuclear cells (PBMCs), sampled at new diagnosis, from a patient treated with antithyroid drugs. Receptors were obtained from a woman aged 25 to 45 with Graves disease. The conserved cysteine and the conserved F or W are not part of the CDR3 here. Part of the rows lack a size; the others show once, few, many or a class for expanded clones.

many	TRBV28	ASNPPPNPTGGDEAF
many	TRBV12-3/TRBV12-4	ASSLAGQISTDTQY
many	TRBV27	ASRGLGVSSGNTIY
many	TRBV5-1	ASRILAGGLNYNEQF
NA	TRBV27	ASSSPGDPGGGDTQY
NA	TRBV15	ATSRDLPRQGFDEQF
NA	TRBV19	ASSIVGYTDTQY
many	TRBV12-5	ASGSSLAGERSGEQF
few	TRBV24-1	ATSDSGRAWTGELF
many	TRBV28	ASGYGAMNTEAF
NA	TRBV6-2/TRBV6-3	ASSAVPGGASEKLF
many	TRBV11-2	ASSPRLADPYEQY
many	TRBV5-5	ASSFAGYEQY
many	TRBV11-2	ASSLSRNSYNEQF
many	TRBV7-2	ASSSDRGFSGELF
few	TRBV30	AWGYWNSYEQC
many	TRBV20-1	SALGGDRGGSQPQH
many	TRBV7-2	ASTVRAAAGELF
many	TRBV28	ASSLCSGTSGCEQY
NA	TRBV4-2	ASSHDSGELF
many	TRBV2	ASQGADTQY
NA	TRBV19	ASSMWSAGRGSEKLF
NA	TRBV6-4	ASNPGLAGGDEQY
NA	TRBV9	ASSAGVLSEQF
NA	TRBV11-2	ASSLGGANTGAF
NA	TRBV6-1	ASSGTWETQY
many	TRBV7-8	ASSLWDGDYGYT
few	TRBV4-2	ASSKAGGSNTGELF
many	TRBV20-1	SAPGTSAGVNEQF
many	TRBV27	ASSLSGGAGYT
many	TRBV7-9	ASSPAGGGRHPGPDTQY
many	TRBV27	ASSLLAQTYEQY
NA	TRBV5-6	ASSQRRDGYEQY
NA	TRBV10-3	AIRTGTGVHEQY
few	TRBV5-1	ASRSSGELNIQY
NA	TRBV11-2	ASSLGQGGQYEQY
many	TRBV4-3	ASSQDYYTGLNTEAF
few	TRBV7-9	ASSYDPSLAGYNEQF
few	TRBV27	ASRRQRNQPQH
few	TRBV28	ASSGDRGNSPLH
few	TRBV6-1	ATIARTGGQPQH
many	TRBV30	AWSVETGGYGYT
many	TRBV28	ASSLSKNYGYT
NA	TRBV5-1	ASSLDRASTGELF
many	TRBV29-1	SVEVGTAEAF
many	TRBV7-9	ASSLRATAGTGELF
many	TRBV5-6	ASSLVKAESSYNEQF
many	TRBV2	ASSTNLGSGTEAF
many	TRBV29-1	SVEDGSSAYNEQF
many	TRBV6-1	ASSEEFWPNYGYT
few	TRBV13	ASSSPGLAGGAPYEQY